This entry describes one TCR beta chain. Its cognate antigen is unknown. The data were produced by immunoSEQ multiplex PCR, yet TCRdb's version contains in-frame clones alone and is incomplete. Among 78,000 or so clones listed, around 89% were seen once. This entry is derived from a study of T cell responses to AZD1222 COVID-19 vaccine. General study results and limits: Spike-specific TCR depth and breadth grew after two AZD1222 doses. AZD1222 recipients seropositive at baseline numbered only five or six.

The CDR3 length is 14 residues. The V segment lost 5 bases and the J segment 2 bases; nucleotides outside the gene matches: 2. Germline CDR1 is SGHTA and CDR2 is FQGTGA. The source is an adult in good health. The chain joins TRBV7-3 to TRBJ2-3; 9 nucleotides agree with TRBD1. The input for sequencing was peripheral blood, taken on day 0 of AZD1222 vaccination. In DNA, the CDR3 is TGTGCCAGCAGCAGGGACAGGGCCACAGATACGCAGTATTTT. Its translation: CASSRDRATDTQYF. The variable domain in full, with the rest retrieved from reference TRBV7-3 and TRBJ2-3, is GAGVSQTPSNKVTEKGKYVELRCDPISGHTALYWYRQSLGQGPEFLIYFQGTGAADDSGLPNDRFFAVRPEGSVSTLKIQRTERGDSAVYLCASSRDRATDTQYFGPGTRLTVL.